This T cell receptor beta chain comes out of a study of cytomegalovirus exposure and HLA in healthy donors. V lost 11 bases, J lost 5 bases, and 9 bases stayed unmatched. The CDR3 extends over 13 amino acids. Germline V gene sequence: CDR1 ENHRY, CDR2 SYGVKD. The PCR had 60 Vbeta and 13 Jbeta primers. Only in-frame clones appear in the TCRdb table, and some are missing; sequencing was by immunoSEQ multiplex PCR. The sample gives around 120,000 clones, 63% of which show up once; about 9% is in the top ten. Each donor's status was that of a healthy bone marrow donor. Material: PBMCs. The source is a man in his forties in good health and CMV-seropositive. V is TRBV10-3 and J is TRBJ1-5; 7 nucleotides match TRBD1. The chain's CDR3 is CAAQRGRDQPQHF. CDR3 DNA: TGTGCCGCCCAAAGGGGGCGCGATCAGCCCCAGCATTTT.